Listed below are T cell receptor beta chains from one sample, sequenced in a study of control samples from healthy donors and cancer patients. TCRdb's copy holds only in-frame clones and misses some; the assay was immunoSEQ multiplex PCR. Of tens of thousands of clones in the sample, 75% to 90% were seen once. Sequenced sample: blood. The receptor set was obtained from a man in his forties or fifties in good health. The CDR3 runs from the conserved cysteine through the conserved F or W. Fields, in order: CDR3 DNA, CDR3 protein, CDR3 length, J gene, clone size, D gene, V gene. A D gene is named only where the DNA matches it firmly. Expanded clones get a size class; other rows say once, few or many, or leave the size out.

TGTGCCAGCAAGGGGGACACAGATACGCAGTATTTT CASKGDTDTQYF 12 TRBJ2-3 . . TRBV2
TGTGCCAGCAGTGACCCCCGCGGCGGGGGTGAAAAACTGTTTTTT CASSDPRGGGEKLFF 15 TRBJ1-4 . . TRBV6-6
TGCGCCAGCAGCTTGGGAGCGGGGGCTACAGATACGCAGTATTTT CASSLGAGATDTQYF 15 TRBJ2-3 . TRBD2 TRBV5-1
TGTGCCAGCAGCTTAACGGAGGGGGCGAACTATGGCTACACCTTC CASSLTEGANYGYTF 15 TRBJ1-2 . TRBD1 TRBV7-3
TGTGCCTGGATGAACTGGTTGCGGGGGCTCGGATACACTGAAGCTTTCTTT CAWMNWLRGLGYTEAFF 17 TRBJ1-1 . . TRBV30
TGTGCCAGCAGCTTACAATCTTACGAGCAGTACTTC CASSLQSYEQYF 12 TRBJ2-7 . . TRBV11-2
TGTGCCAGTAGTATATCCGGAGGAGGCTACACCTTC CASSISGGGYTF 12 TRBJ1-2 . . TRBV19
TGTGCCAGCAGCCAATGGAGCAATCAGCCCCAGCATTTT CASSQWSNQPQHF 13 TRBJ1-5 once . TRBV14
TGTGCCACCAGCAGAGGTGTAGGGTCTGCTGGGGCCAACGTCCTGACTTTC CATSRGVGSAGANVLTF 17 TRBJ2-6 . . TRBV15
TGTGCCAGCAGCGGCGGGGGGGGCACCGAGCAGTTCTTC CASSGGGGTEQFF 13 TRBJ2-1 . TRBD2 TRBV6-2/TRBV6-3
TGTGCCAGCAGCACCCGGACTAGCGGATCCACAGATACGCAGTATTTT CASSTRTSGSTDTQYF 16 TRBJ2-3 . TRBD2 TRBV9
TGTGCCAGCAGGCCCCAACAGGGGGCTGACACTGAAGCTTTCTTT CASRPQQGADTEAFF 15 TRBJ1-1 . TRBD1 TRBV7-9
TGTGCCAGCAGCTTAGGCCAATGGCGGGGAGAAGAGACCCAGTACTTC CASSLGQWRGEETQYF 16 TRBJ2-5 . . TRBV11-2
TGTGCCAGCAGCTTGGCCTCCCAAGAGACCCAGTACTTC CASSLASQETQYF 13 TRBJ2-5 . . TRBV5-6
TGTGCCAGCTCACCAAGTTTGACAGGAGGGTTTGAGCAGTACTTC CASSPSLTGGFEQYF 15 TRBJ2-7 . . TRBV18
TGTGCCAGCAGCCTCCCGGGGGGCGGGACTGAAGCTTTCTTT CASSLPGGGTEAFF 14 TRBJ1-1 . . TRBV7-2
TGTGCCAGCTCGGGCAACCCCTCAGATACGCAGTATTTT CASSGNPSDTQYF 13 TRBJ2-3 . . TRBV18
TGTGCCAGCAGCCAAGGCGTTAAGGACAGGCTGTGGGGCTACACCTTC CASSQGVKDRLWGYTF 16 TRBJ1-2 . TRBD1 TRBV14
TGTGCCGCGGGGGGCTCTGGAAACACCATATATTTT CAAGGSGNTIYF 12 TRBJ1-3 . . TRBV24-1
TGTGCCAGCAGCGTGGGACTCGGGGAGACCCAGTACTTC CASSVGLGETQYF 13 TRBJ2-5 few . TRBV11-2
TGTGCCAGCAGCTTCTCGGGACAGATGAACACTGAAGCTTTCTTT CASSFSGQMNTEAFF 15 TRBJ1-1 . TRBD1 TRBV7-6
TGTGCCAGCGGCAGGGAGGGTCAGCCCCAGCATTTT CASGREGQPQHF 12 TRBJ1-5 . . TRBV2
TGTGCCAGCAGCCAAAGGGGTGGCGGGGAGCTGTTTTTT CASSQRGGGELFF 13 TRBJ2-2 . . TRBV21-1
TGTGCCAGCAGCTTACCAGCCTCCTACGAGCAGTACTTC CASSLPASYEQYF 13 TRBJ2-7 . . TRBV7-9
TGTGCCAGTAATGCAGCTTCGTACTATGGCTACACCTTC CASNAASYYGYTF 13 TRBJ1-2 . . TRBV19
TGTGCCAGCAGCCCCCTGGCGGGGGGGAACACAGATACGCAGTATTTT CASSPLAGGNTDTQYF 16 TRBJ2-3 . TRBD2 TRBV9
TGTGCCAGCAGTGGCAATAAGGTGGGAGCCTATGGCTACACCTTC CASSGNKVGAYGYTF 15 TRBJ1-2 . . TRBV2
TGTGCCATCAGTGACCCCCTCCAGAGCTCTGGAAACACCATATATTTT CAISDPLQSSGNTIYF 16 TRBJ1-3 . . TRBV10-3
TGTGCCAGCAGTGAAGCAGGGTACAATTCACCCCTCCACTTT CASSEAGYNSPLHF 14 TRBJ1-6 once . TRBV6-1
TGTGCCAGCAGTTACGGTATTGTGACGGATAGAGAGCAGTACTTC CASSYGIVTDREQYF 15 TRBJ2-7 . . TRBV6-6
TGTGCCAGCCTTACTACCTTAGATACGCAGTATTTT CASLTTLDTQYF 12 TRBJ2-3 few . TRBV2
TGCGCCAGCAGTGGTTCTAGCGGGGCTGACAATGAGCAGTTCTTC CASSGSSGADNEQFF 15 TRBJ2-1 . TRBD2 TRBV10-1
TGTGCCAGCAGTGAATTTTCAGGAATCACCTATGGCTACACCTTC CASSEFSGITYGYTF 15 TRBJ1-2 once . TRBV6-4
TGCGCCAGCGCAAAGACAGGGGTCGCTCCTGGCTACACCTTC CASAKTGVAPGYTF 14 TRBJ1-2 . TRBD1 TRBV5-1
TGTGCCTGGAGTGTAGGACGGACGACTGAAGCTTTCTTT CAWSVGRTTEAFF 13 TRBJ1-1 . . TRBV30
TGTGCCAGCAGCTTAGGGTCCACCATATATTTT CASSLGSTIYF 11 TRBJ1-3 few . TRBV11-2
TGTGCCAGCCTTGGACAGGGGGATCAGCCCCAGCATTTT CASLGQGDQPQHF 13 TRBJ1-5 . TRBD1 TRBV2
TGTGCCAGCAGCCCCGGGTGGTGGGGGGAGCACACTGAAGCTTTCTTT CASSPGWWGEHTEAFF 16 TRBJ1-1 . . TRBV11-3
TGCGCCAGCTCCTGGGAAGGGCCGACAGATACGCAGTATTTT CASSWEGPTDTQYF 14 TRBJ2-3 once . TRBV5-1
TGCGCCAGCAGCGCCTTGGGTAGCGTGGGAGATACGCAGTATTTT CASSALGSVGDTQYF 15 TRBJ2-3 . . TRBV5-1
TGTGCCAGCAGCTTTGGACCGGTAAACTATGGCTACACCTTC CASSFGPVNYGYTF 14 TRBJ1-2 . . TRBV11-1
TGTGCCAGCAGTTCCCATCGGGACTACAGGGGAGGCGAGCAGTTCTTC CASSSHRDYRGGEQFF 16 TRBJ2-1 . . TRBV6-6
TGTGCCAGCAGATACAGTGCAACTAATGAAAAACTGTTTTTT CASRYSATNEKLFF 14 TRBJ1-4 . . TRBV11-2
TGTGCCATCAGTGAGTCGGCTGGCAGGGGACTGCGAGAGACCCAGTACTTC CAISESAGRGLRETQYF 17 TRBJ2-5 . . TRBV10-3
TGTGCCAGCAGCCAATTGAGGGGCAGGGTTACAGATACGCAGTATTTT CASSQLRGRVTDTQYF 16 TRBJ2-3 . . TRBV3-1/TRBV3-2
TGTGCCAGCAGCAACAGGGGGAATCAGCCCCAGCATTTT CASSNRGNQPQHF 13 TRBJ1-5 few TRBD1 TRBV5-4
TGTGCCAGCAGCTTAGGGGGGGCCGGGGGCTATGGCTACACCTTC CASSLGGAGGYGYTF 15 TRBJ1-2 . . TRBV7-2
TGTGCCAGCAGCTTATCCGGGGAGCTGTTTTTT CASSLSGELFF 11 TRBJ2-2 . . TRBV7-9
TGCAGCGTTGAAGCAGGGGGGAACGGCTACACCTTC CSVEAGGNGYTF 12 TRBJ1-2 . TRBD1 TRBV29-1
TGTGCCAGCAGGAAACCGGACACGAATGAAAAACTGTTTTTT CASRKPDTNEKLFF 14 TRBJ1-4 . . TRBV2
TGTGCCAGCAGCTTAGGTCCAGGTTCCCTAGGCACTGAAGCTTTCTTT CASSLGPGSLGTEAFF 16 TRBJ1-1 . . TRBV7-9
TGTGCCAGCAGTCGGACAGCTAACTATGGCTACACCTTC CASSRTANYGYTF 13 TRBJ1-2 . . TRBV6-5